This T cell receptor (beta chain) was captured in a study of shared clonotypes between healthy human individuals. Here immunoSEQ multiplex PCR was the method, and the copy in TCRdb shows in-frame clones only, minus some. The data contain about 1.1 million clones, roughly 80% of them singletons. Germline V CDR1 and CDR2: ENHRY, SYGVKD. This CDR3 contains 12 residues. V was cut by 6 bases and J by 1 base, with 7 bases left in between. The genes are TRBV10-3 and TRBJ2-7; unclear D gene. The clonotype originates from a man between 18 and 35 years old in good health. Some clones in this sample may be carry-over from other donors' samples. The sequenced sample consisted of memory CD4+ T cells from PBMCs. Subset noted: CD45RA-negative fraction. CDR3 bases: TGTGCCATCAGAGACTTTTCCTACGAGCAGTACTTC. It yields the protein CAIRDFSYEQYF.